This T cell receptor (beta chain) comes out of a study of blood T cell repertoires in COVID-19. Study at large: There were acute and convalescent COVID-19 samples, and they came from the United States, Italy and Spain. From T cells, B-cell-depleted T cells, or PBMCs came the material, which was cDNA or gDNA.

Method: immunoSEQ multiplex PCR; TCRdb's copy keeps in-frame clones and lacks some. The sample holds some 120,000 clones, roughly 80% seen once. Trimming left V 0 bases short and J 8 bases short, with 16 bases between. CDR1 and CDR2 (germline): LGHDT, YNNKEL (reference sequence). The CDR3 is made up of 15 amino acids. What was sequenced was peripheral blood. The chain uses TRBV3-1 (or the pseudogene TRBV3-2) and TRBJ1-2; TRBD1 might be the D (5 bases). This clonotype was sampled from a man aged 55 to 70 with acute or convalescent COVID-19. The CDR3 DNA follows: TGTGCCAGCAGCCAAGATTCCCAGGGCCGAGGCGGCTACACCTTC. This encodes CASSQDSQGRGGYTF.